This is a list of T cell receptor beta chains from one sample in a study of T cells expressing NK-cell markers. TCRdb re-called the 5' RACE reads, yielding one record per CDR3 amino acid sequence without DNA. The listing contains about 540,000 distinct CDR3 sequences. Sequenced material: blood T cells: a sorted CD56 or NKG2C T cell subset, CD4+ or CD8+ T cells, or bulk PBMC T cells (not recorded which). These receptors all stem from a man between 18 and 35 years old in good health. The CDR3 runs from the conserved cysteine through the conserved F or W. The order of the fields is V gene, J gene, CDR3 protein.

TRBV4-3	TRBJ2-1	CASSQDLTGEQFF
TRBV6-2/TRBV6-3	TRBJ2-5	CASTREFGETQYF
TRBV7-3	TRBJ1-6	CASSFSGVSPLHF
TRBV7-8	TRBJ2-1	CASSPRPGTRAINEQFF
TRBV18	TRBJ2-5	CASSPQIQETQYF
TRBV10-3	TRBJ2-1	CAISDWRERGEQFF
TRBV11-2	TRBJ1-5	CASSIRQGSQPQHF
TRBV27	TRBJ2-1	CASSSDGRVGPNEQFF
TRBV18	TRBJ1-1	CASSPDPGNTEAFF
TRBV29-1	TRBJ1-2	CSAGTGGRSDYGYTF
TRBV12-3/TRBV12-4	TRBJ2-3	CASSPDGAGDITDTQYF
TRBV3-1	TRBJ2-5	CASSQSLAGGQETQYF
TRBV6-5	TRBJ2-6	CASSYNRGSAGANVLTF
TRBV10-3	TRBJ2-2	CAISYIDLTSGSWNTGELFF
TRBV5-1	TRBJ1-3	CASSLADGNTIYF
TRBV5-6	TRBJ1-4	CASSHRDRDEKLFF
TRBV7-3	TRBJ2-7	CASSRDRGVQYF
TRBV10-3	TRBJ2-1	CAISVGTSGKVDEQFF
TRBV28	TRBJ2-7	CASSPGGSSYEQYF
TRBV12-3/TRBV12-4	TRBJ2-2	CASTKDPYYGELFF
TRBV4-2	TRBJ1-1	CASSPWDRRVGRIEAEAFF
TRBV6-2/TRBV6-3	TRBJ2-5	CASSSPPRQGKTQYF
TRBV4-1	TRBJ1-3	CASSQEEQGPGNTIYF
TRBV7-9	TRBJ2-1	CASSAWERGNNEQFF
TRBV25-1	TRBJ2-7	CASMPGTGTPGEQYF
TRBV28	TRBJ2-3	CASSYPGTSGRGYTQYF
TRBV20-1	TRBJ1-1	CSAPREGLNTEAFF
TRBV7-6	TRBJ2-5	CASSLDRGKRETQYF
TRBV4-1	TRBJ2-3	CASSQVSRSTYTQYF
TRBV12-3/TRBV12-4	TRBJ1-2	CASSLSWRESGYTF
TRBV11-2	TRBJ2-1	CASNRDSTGDEQFF
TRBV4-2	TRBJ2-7	CASSQDPSAVSSYEQYF
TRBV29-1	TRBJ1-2	CSAPGQGGGYTF
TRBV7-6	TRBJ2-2	CASSTTRDRVSIAGELFF
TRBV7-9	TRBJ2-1	CASTPLLAVSYNEQFF
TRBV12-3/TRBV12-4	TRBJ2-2	CASSLGSLVGELFF
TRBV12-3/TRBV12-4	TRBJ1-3	CASSSSRGNTIYF
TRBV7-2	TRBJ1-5	CASSLYGHTGQPQHF
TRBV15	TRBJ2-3	CATSRDRATDTQYF
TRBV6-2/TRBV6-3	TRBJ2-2	CASSYSTTSGNLKGGELFF
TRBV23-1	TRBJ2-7	CASILRTGGAYEQYF
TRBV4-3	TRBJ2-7	CASSQDISGSSYEQYF
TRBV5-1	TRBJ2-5	CASSLEAGAETQYF
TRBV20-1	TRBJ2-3	CSARDPGEGTNPTDTQYF
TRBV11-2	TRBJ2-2	CAGGGNTGELFF
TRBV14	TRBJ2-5	CASSQRTGVSLETQYF
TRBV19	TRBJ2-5	CASRDRGRGETQYF
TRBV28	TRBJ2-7	CASSASGRVEQYF
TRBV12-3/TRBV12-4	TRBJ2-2	CASIVDGRGSGELFF
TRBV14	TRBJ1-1	CASSQDQSNGAEAFF
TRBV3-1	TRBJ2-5	CASSQAGTSGETQYF
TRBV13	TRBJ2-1	CASSKGTSGSLDEQFF
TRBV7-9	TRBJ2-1	CASSVQGRTNEQFF
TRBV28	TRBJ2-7	CASSPMTGGPYEQYF
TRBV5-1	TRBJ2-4	CASSLGGDRRNIQYF
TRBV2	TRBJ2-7	CASSENGLYEQYF
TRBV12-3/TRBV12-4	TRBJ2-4	CASSPGGTVQYF
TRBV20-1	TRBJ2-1	CSARTSGSYNEQFF
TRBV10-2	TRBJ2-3	CASSDPGSTDTQYF
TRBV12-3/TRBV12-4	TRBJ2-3	CASSPGLAAGVDTQYF